This T cell receptor (beta chain) was captured by sequencing in a study of cytomegalovirus exposure and HLA in healthy donors. Researchers ran the PCR with 60 Vbeta and 13 Jbeta primers. The repertoire was sequenced with immunoSEQ multiplex PCR; TCRdb's copy has only in-frame clones and lacks some. The repertoire holds over 150,000 clones, with 65% to 85% as singletons. Per the germline V gene, CDR1 is LGHNA and CDR2 is YNFKEQ. The CDR3 covers 18 residues. The ends lost 0 bases at V and 2 bases at J; junction bases unmatched: 10. Findings of the study overall: Analysis was carried out at a later point, and it linked a missense DCLRE1C variant to TCR beta V- and J-gene trimming. Altogether, 164 TCR beta chains were recorded as cytomegalovirus-associated. In all likelihood, a cluster of highly shared sequence variants was a sequencing artifact.

This clone was detected only once. What it binds is not known. This sequence joins TRBV4-2 and TRBJ2-5, with TRBD2 matching 9 bases. This TCR came from a woman aged 45-60 years in good health and CMV-seropositive. The sequencing sample was made of PBMCs. The CDR3 DNA is TGTGCCAGCAGCCAAGAGGGACTAGCCGCGGGGGGACAAGAGACCCAGTACTTC. This translates into CASSQEGLAAGGQETQYF.